The present entry profiles one T cell receptor (beta chain) with its context. Both 60 Vbeta primers and 13 Jbeta primers went into the PCR. Using immunoSEQ multiplex PCR, the repertoire was profiled, and TCRdb retains in-frame clones only, with some absent. The sample comprises around 190,000 clones, about 80% of which are singletons, and just under 3% rests with the top ten. These data originate in a study of cytomegalovirus exposure and HLA in healthy donors. This CDR3 region has 13 residues. Germline V gives CDR1 GTSNPN, CDR2 SVGIG (reference sequence). Between the trimmed V and J ends, which lost 5 bases and 6 bases, there was a span of 14 bases.

Sequenced input: PBMCs. The chain employs TRBV30 and TRBJ1-5; D ambiguous. This receptor was identified in a woman aged 30 to 39 in good health and CMV-seronegative. The CDR3 DNA is TGTGCCTGGGGAGCGGGCTTGAGTCAGCCCCAGCATTTT. Encoded protein: CAWGAGLSQPQHF.